The TCR beta chain under discussion was sequenced for a study of blood T cell repertoires in COVID-19. The wider study: Samples taken during acute and convalescent COVID-19 were collected in the United States, Italy and Spain. T cells, B-cell-depleted T cells, or PBMCs supplied cDNA or gDNA.

V was clipped by 3 bases and J by 4 bases; unmatched bases: 2. The CDR3 totals 13 residues. The germline V gene has CDR1 SGHRS and CDR2 YFSETQ. How the authors handled the data: Counts of nucleated cells, estimated from reference gene primer amplification, were obtained. Clones were sequenced by immunoSEQ multiplex PCR, and TCRdb holds only the in-frame ones, with some missing. The DNA gave D and trimming, while V, J and clone size come from that table. The sample carries about 88,000 clones, 90% to 95% recorded once. The TCR originated in a man aged 60 to 75 with acute or convalescent COVID-19. This rearrangement joins TRBV5-1 to TRBJ1-1, with TRBD1 matching 8 bases. The sample comprised peripheral blood. The CDR3 loop reads CASSSTGVTEAFF. DNA for the CDR3: TGCGCCAGCAGCTCGACAGGGGTCACTGAAGCTTTCTTT.